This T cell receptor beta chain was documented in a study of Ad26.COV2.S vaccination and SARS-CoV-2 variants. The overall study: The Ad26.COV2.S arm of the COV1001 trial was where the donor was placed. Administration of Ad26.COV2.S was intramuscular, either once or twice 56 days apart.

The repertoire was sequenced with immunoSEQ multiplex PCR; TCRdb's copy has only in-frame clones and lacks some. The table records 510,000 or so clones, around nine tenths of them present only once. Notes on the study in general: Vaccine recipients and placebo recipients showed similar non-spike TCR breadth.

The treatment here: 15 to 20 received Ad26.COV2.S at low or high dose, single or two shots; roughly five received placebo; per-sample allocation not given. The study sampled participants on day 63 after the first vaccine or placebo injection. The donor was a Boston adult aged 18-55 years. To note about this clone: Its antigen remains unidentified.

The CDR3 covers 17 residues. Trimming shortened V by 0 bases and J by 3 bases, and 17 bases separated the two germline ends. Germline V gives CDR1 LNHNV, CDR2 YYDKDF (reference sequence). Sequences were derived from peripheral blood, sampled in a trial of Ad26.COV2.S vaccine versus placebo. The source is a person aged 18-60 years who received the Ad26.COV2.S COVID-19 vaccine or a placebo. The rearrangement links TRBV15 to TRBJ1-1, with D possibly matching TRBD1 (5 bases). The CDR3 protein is CATSRDDQIAGHTEAFF. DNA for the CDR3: TGTGCCACCAGCAGAGATGACCAAATCGCGGGGCACACTGAAGCTTTCTTT.